The rows below give T cell receptor beta chains drawn from one sample of a study of T cells in narcolepsy. The repertoire was sequenced with immunoSEQ multiplex PCR; TCRdb's copy has only in-frame clones and lacks some. The data show about 32,000 clones, with about nine tenths seen just once and more than 0.65% held by the top ten. The sample was CD45RA- memory CD4+ T cells from PBMCs. The origin of the receptors is a human donor with narcolepsy. The CDR3 runs from the conserved cysteine through the conserved F or W.

J gene: TRBJ2-5; CDR3 length: 15; V gene: TRBV5-6; CDR3 protein: CASSRRGLEVETQYF
J gene: TRBJ2-1; CDR3 length: 14; V gene: TRBV19; CDR3 protein: CASRKQGSNNEQFF
J gene: TRBJ2-2; CDR3 length: 19; V gene: TRBV7-2; CDR3 protein: CASSLRRRARARVTGELFF
J gene: TRBJ2-5; CDR3 length: 11; V gene: TRBV11-3; CDR3 protein: CASSVLETQYF
J gene: TRBJ2-2; CDR3 length: 14; V gene: TRBV7-9; CDR3 protein: CASSLIQNTGELFF
J gene: TRBJ1-4; CDR3 length: 17; V gene: TRBV5-6; CDR3 protein: CASSSITQGQKYEKLFF
J gene: TRBJ2-1; CDR3 length: 18; V gene: TRBV5-1; CDR3 protein: CASSFGGTGASTYNEQFF
J gene: TRBJ2-2; CDR3 length: 13; V gene: TRBV10-3; CDR3 protein: CAISGPNTGELFF
J gene: TRBJ2-7; CDR3 length: 13; V gene: TRBV30; CDR3 protein: CACTRDTSYEQYF
J gene: TRBJ2-7; CDR3 length: 14; V gene: TRBV7-2; CDR3 protein: CASSAGTSGHEQYF
J gene: TRBJ1-1; CDR3 length: 11; V gene: TRBV6-1; CDR3 protein: CASSDYTEAFF
J gene: TRBJ1-2; CDR3 length: 14; V gene: TRBV21-1; CDR3 protein: CASSKRQGGDGYTF
J gene: TRBJ2-7; CDR3 length: 13; V gene: TRBV27; CDR3 protein: CASRPRDRYEQYF
J gene: TRBJ2-7; CDR3 length: 15; V gene: TRBV6-5; CDR3 protein: CASSPKDAYSYEQYF
J gene: TRBJ1-6; CDR3 length: 14; V gene: TRBV6-1; CDR3 protein: CASSPGPIGSPLHF
J gene: TRBJ1-2; CDR3 length: 14; V gene: TRBV7-2; CDR3 protein: CASSPMGQGAGYTF
J gene: TRBJ1-5; CDR3 length: 13; V gene: TRBV13; CDR3 protein: CASSPDRGQPQHF
J gene: TRBJ1-4; CDR3 length: 12; V gene: TRBV29-1; CDR3 protein: CSGGGGGGKLFF
J gene: TRBJ2-3; CDR3 length: 15; V gene: TRBV10-3; CDR3 protein: CAISEGGGKTDTQYF
J gene: TRBJ1-5; CDR3 length: 14; V gene: TRBV5-6; CDR3 protein: CASSSGPLNQPQHF
J gene: .; CDR3 length: 14; V gene: TRBV19; CDR3 protein: CASSAAGTGYEQYF
J gene: TRBJ1-5; CDR3 length: 13; V gene: TRBV11-2; CDR3 protein: CASSLSAGQPQHF
J gene: TRBJ2-7; CDR3 length: 14; V gene: TRBV2; CDR3 protein: CASSETGYSYEQYF
J gene: TRBJ2-5; CDR3 length: 15; V gene: TRBV7-2; CDR3 protein: CASSLVRADQETQYF
J gene: TRBJ2-6; CDR3 length: 17; V gene: TRBV4-3; CDR3 protein: CASSQRQGGAGANVLTF